The 28 T cell receptor beta chains reported below all come from one sample, sequenced in a study of CD8 T cells in Susac syndrome. The RNA input was about 0.5 to 1 ug, and it was reverse transcribed with random hexamers. MiXCR, run by TCRdb on the immunoSEQ multiplex PCR reads, gives a single entry per CDR3 protein. The data show 120,000 to 150,000 distinct CDR3 sequences, about 95% seen once. The sequenced material came from CD4+ T cells from PBMCs. The receptors here all came from a human donor with multiple sclerosis.

The chain carries TRBV29-1 and TRBJ2-7; the match to TRBD2 covers 12 bases. This CDR3 has 13 residues. Germline V gene data show CDR1 as SQVTM and CDR2 as ANQGSEA. V dropped 7 bases and J dropped 3; count of bases not matched to a gene: 4. The CDR3 DNA sequence: TGCAGCGGTCAACTAGCGGGGGGCTACGAGCAGTACTTC. This translates into CSGQLAGGYEQYF.

The chain carries TRBV27 and TRBJ2-3; 10 nucleotides line up with TRBD2. This CDR3 is 16 amino acids long. After removal of 3 bases from V and 2 bases from J, the junction contained 5 bases not matched to a gene. Germline V lookup: CDR1 MNHEY, CDR2 SMNVEV (reference sequence). CDR3 in amino acids: CASSFLTSGATDTQYF. CDR3 sequence (DNA): TGTGCCAGCAGTTTTTTAACTAGCGGGGCCACAGATACGCAGTATTTT.

This clonotype was recorded only once. CDR3 sequence reads: CAWSGLAGGNTQYF. The CDR3 DNA follows: TGTGCCTGGAGTGGGCTAGCGGGGGGAAATACGCAGTATTTT. The rearrangement joins TRBV30 to TRBJ2-3; 11 bases map to TRBD2. The CDR3 has 14 residues. V lost 1 base, J lost 7 bases, and 4 bases stayed unmatched. Germline V lookup: CDR1 GTSNPN, CDR2 SVGIG (reference sequence).

J is TRBJ2-2 and V is TRBV29-1; D gene unclear. The CDR3 is 13 residues long. From germline, CDR1 is SQVTM and CDR2 ANQGSEA. V lost 3 bases and J lost 6, with 11 bases in between. The CDR3 protein is CSVELSWPGELFF. The CDR3 coding sequence is TGCAGCGTTGAGTTGTCCTGGCCCGGGGAGCTGTTTTTT.

The rearrangement joins TRBV28 to TRBJ2-7; 10 nucleotides align to TRBD1. The CDR3 has 17 amino acids. CDR1 and CDR2 from the germline V gene are MDHEN and SYDVKM. J lost 2 bases, V lost 3 bases, and 10 bases had no gene match. The CDR3 here is CASSFSLLGQGTYEQYF. The CDR3 DNA reads TGTGCCAGCAGTTTTAGCCTCCTGGGACAGGGGACCTACGAGCAGTACTTC.

This clonotype was recorded only once. This chain links TRBV24-1 with TRBJ2-5, with D maybe TRBD2 (5 bases). The V and J ends lost 6 bases and 5 bases respectively, with 12 bases between them. Germline V gives CDR1 KGHDR, CDR2 SFDVKD. CDR3 length: 13 amino acids. The chain's CDR3 is CATSRPGGETQYF. DNA of the CDR3: TGTGCCACCAGTAGACCGGGCGGGGAGACCCAGTACTTC.

This clonotype was counted a single time. The genes are TRBV14 and TRBJ1-4; no reliable D call. Germline values: CDR1 SGHDN, CDR2 FVKESK. CDR3 size: 15 residues. Deletions cut 1 base from V and 3 bases from J, with 9 bases between. CDR3: CASSQGQAANEKLFF. CDR3 coding DNA: TGTGCCAGCAGCCAAGGTCAAGCTGCTAATGAAAAACTGTTTTTT.

The rearrangement links TRBV27 to TRBJ2-7; 7 bases line up with TRBD1. Germline CDR1 and CDR2: MNHEY and SMNVEV (reference sequence). V shed 6 bases, J shed 1 base, and the junction held 12 bases outside the gene matches. This CDR3 contains 16 residues. CDR3 sequence reads: CASRGVRQGLSYEQYF. Written as DNA, the CDR3 is TGTGCCAGCAGGGGGGTCCGACAGGGCCTATCCTACGAGCAGTACTTC.

The V gene is TRBV27, the J gene TRBJ2-7; D is perhaps TRBD2 (7 bases). V was trimmed by 3 bases and J by 2 bases, leaving 14 bases between them. Germline CDR1 is MNHEY and CDR2 is SMNVEV (reference sequence). CDR3 length: 15 amino acids. As DNA, the CDR3 is TGTGCCAGCAGTTTGGGGGGAGGGGGTCCCTACGAGCAGTACTTC. Its protein product is CASSLGGGGPYEQYF.

The V call is TRBV29-1, the J call TRBJ2-1; 9 bases map to TRBD1. Germline CDR1 SQVTM, CDR2 ANQGSEA. This CDR3 is 11 amino acids long. This chain's CDR3 is CGTGGPNEQFF. The CDR3 DNA reads as TGCGGAACAGGGGGCCCGAATGAGCAGTTCTTC.

The V gene is TRBV5-1, the J gene TRBJ2-5; D call uncertain. CDR1 and CDR2 (germline): SGHRS, YFSETQ. This CDR3 comprises 14 residues. The V end was cut by 3 bases, the J end by 2 bases, with 11 bases between. CDR3 amino acids: CASSWVGYQETQYF. The CDR3 region has the DNA TGCGCCAGCAGCTGGGTCGGGTATCAAGAGACCCAGTACTTC.

The chain has TRBV6-2 or TRBV6-3 and TRBJ2-1; 7 bases match TRBD2. The CDR3 contains 17 residues. Per germline, CDR1 MNHEY and CDR2 SVGEGT. Unmatched junction bases numbered 12, after V lost 4 bases and J lost 3 bases. CDR3 residues: CASSWEGVISLYNEQFF. Written as DNA, the CDR3 is TGTGCCAGCAGTTGGGAGGGAGTGATTTCTCTCTACAATGAGCAGTTCTTC.

This clonotype showed up just a few times. CDR3 loop: CASSETSGPYEQYF. CDR3 sequence (DNA): TGTGCCAGCAGTGAGACTAGCGGACCCTACGAGCAGTACTTC. The chain employs TRBV2 and TRBJ2-7; 9 bases are shared with TRBD2. The V gene end was trimmed by 3 bases and the J gene end by 2 bases; junction bases not matched to a gene: 2. Germline CDR1 and CDR2: SNHLY and FYNNEI. The CDR3 contains 14 residues.

This chain links TRBV23-1 with TRBJ2-5, with unresolved D. TRBV23-1 is recorded as an ORF, its role being uncertain. The CDR3 consists of 10 residues. V lost 7 bases, J lost 4 bases, and 4 bases lay in between. CDR3 DNA sequence: TGCGCCAGCATTACAGAGACCCAGTACTTC. Amino acids: CASITETQYF.

This clonotype was recorded only once. The gene calls are TRBV19 and TRBJ2-2, with TRBD2 matching 8 bases. CDR3 length: 15 amino acids. Germline CDR1 and CDR2: LNHDA and SQIVND (reference sequence). With V trimmed by 6 bases and J by 2 bases, 5 bases remained unmatched. The DNA of the CDR3 is TGTGCCAGTAGCCCCGGGGGGGCCAACACCGGGGAGCTGTTTTTT. Translation gives CASSPGGANTGELFF.

The chain employs TRBV7-9 and TRBJ2-7, with D unclear. The CDR3 contains 13 residues. Per germline, CDR1 SEHNR and CDR2 FQNEAQ (reference sequence). V was cut by 2 bases and J by 7 bases, with 12 bases left in between. This CDR3 reads CASSLSDWDEQYF. CDR3 in DNA: TGTGCCAGCAGCTTAAGTGATTGGGATGAGCAGTACTTC.

V is TRBV27 and J is TRBJ2-5, with 7 bases lining up with TRBD1. Trimming cost V 5 bases and J 8 bases; bases outside gene matches: 8. This CDR3 has 13 amino acids. CDR1 and CDR2 from the germline V gene are MNHEY and SMNVEV (reference sequence). DNA of the CDR3: TGTGCCAGCAGTGAACAGGGGCGCGCTACCCAGTACTTC. Amino acids: CASSEQGRATQYF.

CDR3 residues: CSVERASGGGYEQYF. CDR3 bases: TGCAGCGTTGAAAGGGCTAGCGGGGGAGGCTACGAGCAGTACTTC. This chain links TRBV29-1 with TRBJ2-7; TRBD2 aligns across 10 bases. Trimming took 2 bases from V and 3 from J; bases not matched to a gene: 7. This CDR3 has 15 residues. Looked up from germline, CDR1 is SQVTM and CDR2 is ANQGSEA.

V gene TRBV30 combines with J gene TRBJ2-5; possibly TRBD1 for D (6 bases). This CDR3 is 13 amino acids long. Germline V gene lookup returns CDR1 GTSNPN and CDR2 SVGIG (reference sequence). The V gene lost 0 bases and the J gene lost 4 bases, with 9 bases spanning the gap. The CDR3 region is CAWSVATGETQYF. CDR3 DNA sequence: TGTGCCTGGAGTGTAGCGACAGGAGAGACCCAGTACTTC.

The V gene is TRBV10-3, the J gene TRBJ1-4; D ambiguous. The CDR3 has 13 residues. V was shortened by 2 bases and J by 8 bases, with 9 bases between the two germline ends. Germline-derived CDR1 and CDR2 are ENHRY and SYGVKD. In nucleotides, the CDR3 is TGTGCCATCAGTGAGCTCTCTTGGGAAAAACTGTTTTTT. It specifies CAISELSWEKLFF.

This chain joins TRBV7-2 and TRBJ1-5, with D uncertain. V lost 5 bases and J 1 base, leaving 15 bases between the germline ends. Germline V CDR1 and CDR2: SGHTA, FQGNSA. The CDR3 is made up of 16 amino acids. For the CDR3, the DNA is TGTGCCAGCAGCCCCCTATCTCCCGGGAGCAATCAGCCCCAGCATTTT. Encoded protein: CASSPLSPGSNQPQHF. The full variable domain, its missing parts supplied by reference TRBV7-2 and TRBJ1-5, is GAGVSQSPSNKVTEKGKDVELRCDPISGHTALYWYRQSLGQGLEFLIYFQGNSAPDKSGLPSDRFSAERTGGSVSTLTIQRTQQEDSAVYLCASSPLSPGSNQPQHFGDGTRLSIL.

The chain employs TRBV28 and TRBJ1-2, with 8 bases that match TRBD1. The CDR3 runs to 15 residues. Germline CDR1 reads MDHEN; CDR2 reads SYDVKM. Trimming took 8 bases from V and 5 from J; bases not matched to a gene: 13. The CDR3 region has the DNA TGTGCCAGCGAGTTCTTCGCAGGGGGCGCTTATGGCTACACCTTC. This encodes CASEFFAGGAYGYTF.

This rearrangement joins TRBV20-1 to TRBJ1-2; D gene unclear. In germline, CDR1 is DFQATT, CDR2 SNEGSKA (reference sequence). The CDR3 contains 15 residues. Deletions cut 3 bases from V and 4 bases from J, with 18 bases between. The CDR3 is CSASYGAEPRYGYTF. The CDR3 DNA sequence: TGCAGTGCTAGCTATGGAGCGGAACCACGCTATGGCTACACCTTC.

V is TRBV29-1 and J is TRBJ1-2, with D perhaps matching TRBD1 (6 bases). The V and J ends lost 6 bases and 2 bases respectively, with 10 bases between them. Germline CDR1 is SQVTM and CDR2 is ANQGSEA. The CDR3 loop spans 12 amino acids. The CDR3 sequence: CSVVDRNYGYTF. The CDR3 nucleotides are TGCAGCGTCGTCGACAGGAACTATGGCTACACCTTC.

This sequence joins TRBV6-5 and TRBJ1-2, with D perhaps matching TRBD1 (5 bases). CDR3 size: 15 residues. V lost 6 bases and J lost 2, with 16 bases in between. Germline V gene lookup returns CDR1 MNHEY and CDR2 SVGAGI. The CDR3 is CASRWYQGSNYGYTF. The CDR3 nucleotides are TGTGCCAGCAGGTGGTATCAGGGAAGCAACTATGGCTACACCTTC.

The chain combines TRBV28 with TRBJ1-2, with D hard to call. CDR3 length equals 13 residues. Germline assignment: CDR1 MDHEN and CDR2 SYDVKM. V gave up 4 bases and J gave up 4 bases, with 10 bases separating them. The CDR3 sequence: CASSSSGLYGYTF. CDR3 sequence (DNA): TGTGCCAGCAGTTCCTCCGGACTCTATGGCTACACCTTC.

V is TRBV6-4 and J is TRBJ2-7, with TRBD2 as a possible D gene (5 bases). V was cut by 8 bases and J by 2 bases, with 10 bases left in between. Germline loops: CDR1 MRHNA, CDR2 SNTAGT. The CDR3 is made up of 12 amino acids. The CDR3: CASPRGTYEQYF. DNA of the CDR3: TGTGCCAGCCCCAGAGGGACCTACGAGCAGTACTTC.

V is TRBV20-1 and J is TRBJ1-1; D remains unclear. Germline assignment: CDR1 DFQATT and CDR2 SNEGSKA (reference sequence). V lost 0 bases to trimming and J lost 0 bases, with 11 bases between them. CDR3 length: 15 residues. The chain's CDR3 is CSARDASPMNTEAFF. For the CDR3, the DNA is TGCAGTGCTAGAGATGCCAGCCCCATGAACACTGAAGCTTTCTTT.